Listed here are 22 T cell receptor beta chains from one sample, sequenced in a study of a mutant IDH1 vaccine in newly diagnosed glioma. The table came from immunoSEQ multiplex PCR; TCRdb's copy has only in-frame clones and leaves some out. Seen here are tens of thousands of clones, 81% observed once, and the top ten hold 4.5% to 5.5%. Their recognized antigens are unknown. Time point denoted: week 35, safety follow-up. The investigators gave 300 ug of mutant IDH1 20-mer peptide in each vaccine dose, together with topical imiquimod. The sequences come from PBMCs, collected from a glioma patient whose treatment included an IDH1 peptide vaccine. The receptors derive from a woman in her thirties or forties with glioma. Some clones in this sample may be carry-over from other donors' samples.

The rearrangement joins TRBV6-5 to TRBJ2-5; D perhaps matches TRBD2 (5 bases). There are 14 residues in the CDR3. Between the trimmed V and J ends, which lost 0 bases and 5 bases, there was a span of 10 bases. Germline values: CDR1 MNHEY, CDR2 SVGAGI. CDR3 sequence: CASSYSPSWETQYF. In DNA form, the CDR3 reads TGTGCCAGCAGTTACTCCCCTAGCTGGGAGACCCAGTACTTC.

The chain joins TRBV4-1 to TRBJ2-2; no clear D gene. The CDR3 is made up of 11 amino acids. CDR1 is MGHRA and CDR2 is YSYEKL in the germline V gene. V lost 1 base and J lost 8, with 2 bases in between. The CDR3 nucleotides are TGCGCCAGCAGCCAAGGGGGGGAGCTGTTTTTT. It is translated as CASSQGGELFF.

The chain combines TRBV9 with TRBJ2-7; D is perhaps TRBD1 (6 bases). V gave up 4 bases and J gave up 1 base, with 15 bases separating them. CDR3 length: 15 amino acids. CDR1 is SGDLS, CDR2 YYNGEE, per germline. The CDR3 region is CASSTSGTFSYEQYF. CDR3 DNA: TGTGCCAGCAGCACATCCGGGACATTTTCCTACGAGCAGTACTTC.

This clone has a handful of counts. This chain connects TRBV7-9 to TRBJ1-2; 7 nucleotides align to TRBD1. Trimming took 11 bases from V and 4 from J; bases not matched to a gene: 10. The CDR3 is 13 amino acids. The germline gives CDR1 SEHNR, CDR2 FQNEAQ (reference sequence). Here the CDR3 reads CAWRQGGPYGYTF. DNA for the CDR3: TGTGCCTGGAGACAGGGAGGCCCCTATGGCTACACCTTC.

The CDR3 is CASSSGSAEQYF. CDR3 nucleotide sequence: TGTGCCAGCAGTTCAGGATCAGCAGAGCAGTACTTC. V and J are TRBV6-5 and TRBJ2-7, with D unclear. V lost 4 bases and J lost 7, with 11 bases in between. The CDR3 covers 12 residues. Germline lookup yields CDR1 MNHEY and CDR2 SVGAGI.

The chain recombines TRBV4-3 with TRBJ1-2; D might be TRBD1 (6 bases). This CDR3 region has 15 residues. The V gene lost 5 bases and the J gene lost 0 bases, with 13 bases spanning the gap. Germline values: CDR1 LGHNA, CDR2 YSLEER. The CDR3 reads CASSSQDRANYGYTF. The CDR3 DNA is TGCGCCAGCAGCTCCCAGGACAGAGCTAACTATGGCTACACCTTC.

This sequence joins TRBV19 and TRBJ2-1; 11 bases align to TRBD1. Germline V gene data show CDR1 as LNHDA and CDR2 as SQIVND (reference sequence). Germline trimming cut 6 bases from V and 7 bases from J; bases unmatched to any gene: 8. The CDR3 runs to 15 residues. CDR3 amino acids: CASRLGQGARNEQFF. The CDR3 nucleotides read TGTGCCAGTAGACTTGGACAGGGGGCGCGTAATGAGCAGTTCTTC.

This sequence joins TRBV29-1 and TRBJ2-4, with D tentatively TRBD1 (5 bases). Germline V CDR1 and CDR2: SQVTM, ANQGSEA. Trimming removed 6 bases from V and 6 bases from J, with 21 bases in between. This CDR3 region has 15 residues. CDR3 bases: TGCAGCGTCTCTCCTCGAAGACAGAGTTTAAACATTCAGTACTTC. It translates to CSVSPRRQSLNIQYF.

The rearrangement links TRBV2 to TRBJ2-5; D may correspond to TRBD1 or TRBD2 (5 bases each). V was clipped by 8 bases and J by 4 bases, with 11 bases between them. The CDR3 spans 12 residues. CDR1 and CDR2 (germline): SNHLY, FYNNEI. CDR3 bases: TGTGCCAGCCCCGGGGCCAGAGAGACCCAGTACTTC. Protein sequence: CASPGARETQYF.

The V call is TRBV7-9, the J call TRBJ1-5; the D gene is possibly TRBD1 (6 bases). Trimming removed 5 bases at V and 5 bases at J, with 13 bases between. Germline V CDR1 and CDR2: SEHNR, FQNEAQ (reference sequence). This CDR3 region has 14 residues. This CDR3 reads CASSPRQADQPQHF. The DNA for the CDR3 is TGTGCCAGCAGCCCTAGACAGGCCGATCAGCCCCAGCATTTT.

This clone was detected once. This rearrangement joins TRBV27 to TRBJ2-1, with 7 bases fitting TRBD1. This CDR3 region has 13 residues. Germline V gene lookup returns CDR1 MNHEY and CDR2 SMNVEV (reference sequence). Trimming at V came to 3 bases and at J to 6 bases, leaving 2 bases not matched to a gene. The CDR3 coding sequence is TGTGCCAGCAGTTTGCAGGGGGTCAATGAGCAGTTCTTC. Translated: CASSLQGVNEQFF.

The rearrangement uses TRBV28 and TRBJ1-5; no definite D call. Between the trimmed V and J ends, which lost 5 bases and 2 bases, there was a span of 7 bases. The germline V gene has CDR1 MDHEN and CDR2 SYDVKM. CDR3 length: 13 residues. The DNA for the CDR3 is TGTGCCAGCAGTCTAAGTGGCAATCAGCCCCAGCATTTT. Protein sequence: CASSLSGNQPQHF.

In its sample, this clone was seen a few times. The rearrangement uses TRBV5-4 and TRBJ2-4; D possibly matches TRBD1 or TRBD2 (5 bases each). Trimming removed 4 bases at V and 0 bases at J, with 23 bases between. The germline gives CDR1 SGHNT, CDR2 YYREEE (reference sequence). The CDR3 spans 19 residues. DNA for the CDR3: TGTGCCAGCAGCCGAGACCCGATCACAGGAGGACTAGCCAAAAACATTCAGTACTTC. Its translation is CASSRDPITGGLAKNIQYF.

This clone is categorized as medium-sized. The chain recombines TRBV4-1 with TRBJ2-5; 16 bases align to TRBD2. The V segment lost 3 bases and the J segment 2 bases; nucleotides outside the gene matches: 6. This CDR3 is 18 amino acids long. Looked up from germline, CDR1 is MGHRA and CDR2 is YSYEKL. The CDR3 region is CASSQGLAGGPLQETQYF. The CDR3 nucleotides read TGCGCCAGCAGCCAGGGACTAGCGGGAGGGCCTCTTCAAGAGACCCAGTACTTC.

The chain employs TRBV9 and TRBJ2-1, with D perhaps matching TRBD1 (5 bases). This CDR3 region has 14 residues. V was shortened by 4 bases and J by 9 bases, with 17 bases between the two germline ends. Germline assignment: CDR1 SGDLS and CDR2 YYNGEE. CDR3 DNA sequence: TGTGCCAGCAGCTTTCGGACACCGGAGTTTGAGCAGTTCTTC. Translation: CASSFRTPEFEQFF.

The chain links TRBV7-9 to TRBJ1-1; 7 bases agree with TRBD1. With V trimmed by 5 bases and J by 4 bases, 10 bases remained unmatched. CDR1 and CDR2 (germline): SEHNR, FQNEAQ (reference sequence). CDR3 length: 15 amino acids. The CDR3 nucleotides are TGTGCCAGCAGCGGTAGGGGGCCCGCGGGCACTGAAGCTTTCTTT. As protein: CASSGRGPAGTEAFF. Full variable domain (rest looked up from reference TRBV7-9 and TRBJ1-1): DTGVSQNPRHKITKRGQNVTFRCDPISEHNRLYWYRQTLGQGPEFLTYFQNEAQLEKSRLLSDRFSAERPKGSFSTLEIQRTEQGDSAMYLCASSGRGPAGTEAFFGQGTRLTVV.

The chain has TRBV4-2 and TRBJ1-1; 8 positions match TRBD1. Germline V gene lookup returns CDR1 LGHNA and CDR2 YNFKEQ. This CDR3 is 16 amino acids long. The junction had 12 bases not matched to a gene; V was cut back by 4 bases and J by 5 bases. The CDR3 loop reads CASSRERTGGGTEAFF. CDR3 in DNA: TGTGCCAGCAGCCGAGAACGCACAGGGGGTGGGACTGAAGCTTTCTTT.

The V and J genes are TRBV5-8 and TRBJ2-6; D perhaps matches TRBD1 (7 bases). Trimming removed 6 bases from V and 1 base from J, with 11 bases in between. CDR3 size: 15 residues. Germline assignment: CDR1 SGHTS and CDR2 YDEGEE. Written as DNA, the CDR3 is TGTGCCAGCACCCAGGGGGGATCTGGGGCCAACGTCCTGACTTTC. Its protein product is CASTQGGSGANVLTF.

The chain recombines TRBV5-4 with TRBJ2-3, with a weak D call TRBD2 (7 bases). Germline V CDR1 and CDR2: SGHNT, YYREEE (reference sequence). V was trimmed by 3 bases and J by 0 bases, leaving 14 bases between them. The CDR3 spans 16 residues. The CDR3 DNA follows: TGTGCCAGCAGCTCTCCGGGGGGCTCGAGCACAGATACGCAGTATTTT. It yields the protein CASSSPGGSSTDTQYF.

The chain carries TRBV6-4 and TRBJ2-5; 7 bases agree with TRBD2. The germline V gene encodes CDR1 MRHNA and CDR2 SNTAGT. This CDR3 has 15 residues. V dropped 5 bases and J dropped 3; count of bases not matched to a gene: 9. The CDR3 spells CASSYDWAGEETQYF. CDR3 sequence (DNA): TGTGCCAGCAGTTACGACTGGGCGGGGGAAGAGACCCAGTACTTC.

This chain joins TRBV13 and TRBJ1-2, with D tentatively TRBD1 (5 bases). V lost 1 base and J lost 5, with 11 bases in between. The CDR3 consists of 14 residues. CDR1 is PRHDT and CDR2 is FYEKMQ in the germline V gene (reference sequence). CDR3 residues: CASSLEGRAYGYTF. CDR3 sequence (DNA): TGTGCCAGCAGCTTAGAAGGCAGGGCGTATGGCTACACCTTC.

V usage is TRBV14 and J usage is TRBJ2-5; 9 nucleotides agree with TRBD2. The CDR3 consists of 14 residues. From germline, CDR1 is SGHDN and CDR2 FVKESK. Trimming cost V 5 bases and J 4 bases; bases outside gene matches: 5. The CDR3 protein is CASSRVAGVETQYF. The CDR3 coding sequence is TGTGCCAGCAGCAGGGTAGCGGGAGTAGAGACCCAGTACTTC.